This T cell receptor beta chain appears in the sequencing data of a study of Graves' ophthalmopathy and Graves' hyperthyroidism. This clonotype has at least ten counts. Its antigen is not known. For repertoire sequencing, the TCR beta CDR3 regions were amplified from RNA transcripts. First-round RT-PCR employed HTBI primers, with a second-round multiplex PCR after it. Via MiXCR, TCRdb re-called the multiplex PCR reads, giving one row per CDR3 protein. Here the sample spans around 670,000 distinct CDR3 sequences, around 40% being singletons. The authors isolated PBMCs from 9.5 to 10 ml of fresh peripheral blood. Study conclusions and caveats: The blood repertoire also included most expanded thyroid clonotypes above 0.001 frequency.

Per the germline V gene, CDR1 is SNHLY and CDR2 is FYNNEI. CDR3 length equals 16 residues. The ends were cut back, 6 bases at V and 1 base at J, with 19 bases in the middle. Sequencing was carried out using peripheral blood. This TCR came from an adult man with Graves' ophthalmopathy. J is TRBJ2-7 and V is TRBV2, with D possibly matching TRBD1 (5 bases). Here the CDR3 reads CASSPLGRIPSYEQYF. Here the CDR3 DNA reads TGTGCCAGCAGCCCGCTGGGGCGGATCCCATCCTACGAGCAGTACTTC.